This passage covers 7 T cell receptor beta chains from one sample sequenced in a study of T-cell reconstitution after alpha-beta-depleted transplantation in children. Unique molecular identifiers tagged the TCRbeta library. Each CDR3 protein gets one entry after TCRdb re-called the PCR reads with MiXCR. The sample shows roughly 100,000 distinct CDR3 sequences, roughly 6% of them seen only once. The material sequenced was PBMCs, mostly from graft donor cells, taken 60 days after TCRalphabeta/CD19-depleted stem cell transplant. All receptors come from a female patient between 2 and 15 years old who had a stem cell transplant for Fanconi anemia, so the T cells may come from the graft donor.

At least ten counts were recorded for this clonotype. The V and J genes are TRBV5-1 and TRBJ2-4, with D hard to call. The germline CDR1 and CDR2 sequences are SGHRS and YFSETQ. V was clipped by 0 bases and J by 7 bases, with 14 bases between them. The CDR3 contains 15 residues. In nucleotides, the CDR3 is TGCGCCAGCAGCTTGGATGAGCGCCGTCTCAACATTCAGTACTTC. This sequence encodes CASSLDERRLNIQYF.

This clonotype was seen repeatedly, ten times or more. This chain uses TRBV21-1 with TRBJ1-1; the table's TRBD1 call for D was not verified on the DNA. TRBV21-1 is labeled a pseudogene. The CDR3 runs 12 residues. Here the CDR3 reads CASQGAHTEAFF. The CDR3 bases are TGTGCCAGCCAGGGGGCGCACACTGAAGCTTTCTTT.

Ten or more counts support this clonotype. V usage is TRBV6-5 and J usage is TRBJ2-3; D ambiguous. The germline CDR1 and CDR2 sequences are MNHEY and SVGAGI. The CDR3 extends over 14 amino acids. Trimming stripped 0 bases from V and 4 bases from J, with 8 bases between. In DNA form, the CDR3 reads TGTGCCAGCAGTTACTCAACCGTGTCAGATACGCAGTATTTT. This codes for CASSYSTVSDTQYF.

This clonotype was observed a few times. The chain combines TRBV3-1 with TRBJ2-3; D is ambiguous. CDR1 is LGHDT, CDR2 YNNKEL, per germline (reference sequence). V lost 4 bases and J 6 bases, leaving 17 bases between the germline ends. This CDR3 contains 15 residues. Here the CDR3 DNA reads TGTGCCAGCAGCCCCTCACTAACACTATCTGATACGCAGTATTTT. This codes for CASSPSLTLSDTQYF.

This clonotype was observed a handful of times. The chain joins TRBV5-1 to TRBJ1-2; 12 bases are a match to TRBD1. The CDR3 spans 16 residues. Trimming at V came to 0 bases and at J to 4 bases, leaving 4 bases not matched to a gene. CDR1 and CDR2 from the germline V gene are SGHRS and YFSETQ. Here the CDR3 DNA reads TGCGCCAGCAGCTTGGACGGGACAGGGGGCGGCTATGGCTACACCTTC. Protein: CASSLDGTGGGYGYTF.

This clonotype has ten or more counts. The rearrangement links TRBV4-2 to TRBJ2-7; D remains unclear. The CDR3 consists of 17 residues. Germline V gene sequence: CDR1 LGHNA, CDR2 YNFKEQ. V gave up 0 bases and J gave up 0 bases, with 15 bases separating them. The CDR3 DNA sequence: TGTGCCAGCAGCCAAGACGTTGGCAGGACGAGCTCCTACGAGCAGTACTTC. Translating it yields CASSQDVGRTSSYEQYF.

The chain recombines TRBV15 with TRBJ1-4; D gene ambiguous. The germline CDR1 and CDR2 sequences are LNHNV and YYDKDF (reference sequence). The ends were cut back, 1 base at V and 7 bases at J, with 7 bases in the middle. This CDR3 spans 13 amino acids. The CDR3 DNA reads TGTGCCACCAGCAGAGTACGCATTGAAAAACTGTTTTTT. It specifies CATSRVRIEKLFF.